These T cell receptor beta chains were read from a single sample in a study of cytomegalovirus exposure and HLA in healthy donors. Produced via immunoSEQ multiplex PCR; TCRdb's table is partial and in-frame only. The sample holds about 190,000 clones, roughly 79% seen once. The material sequenced was PBMCs. These receptor sequences come from a woman younger than 35 in good health and CMV-seronegative. Both conserved end residues are part of each CDR3. A D gene is named only where the DNA matches it firmly. A clone size is listed for some rows: how often the clone was seen (once, few, many), or a class if it is expanded.

abundance,d_gene,j_gene,v_gene,CDR3nt,CDR3aa
NA,TRBD1,TRBJ2-3,TRBV19,TGTGCCAGTCAGCACAGGGGGCCAGGCACAGATACGCAGTATTTT,CASQHRGPGTDTQYF
NA,NA,TRBJ2-1,TRBV2,TGTGCCAGCAGTGAAGCGCAGGGGCCGGGGAGTTCCTACAATGAGCAGTTCTTC,CASSEAQGPGSSYNEQFF
NA,TRBD2,TRBJ2-1,TRBV29-1,TGCAGCGTTCCGATGAGCGGGAGTAGGGATGAGCAGTTCTTC,CSVPMSGSRDEQFF
NA,NA,TRBJ1-3,TRBV27,TGTGCCAGCAGCCACCCGAAAACAGGGCGGTCTGGAAACACCATATATTTT,CASSHPKTGRSGNTIYF
NA,TRBD2,TRBJ2-7,TRBV9,TGTGCCAGCAGCGTAGGGAGGCGGGAGGCTTACGAGCAGTACTTC,CASSVGRREAYEQYF
NA,NA,TRBJ1-6,TRBV28,TGTGCCAGCAGGACTCGCTCCTATAATTCACCCCTCCACTTT,CASRTRSYNSPLHF
NA,TRBD2,TRBJ2-7,TRBV4-3,TGCGCCAGCAGCCAAGAGATCGGACTAGCGGGAGACGAGCAGTACTTC,CASSQEIGLAGDEQYF
NA,TRBD2,TRBJ2-2,TRBV28,TGTGCCAGCAGACCAGGACTAGCGCTGAACACCGGGGAGCTGTTTTTT,CASRPGLALNTGELFF
NA,NA,TRBJ1-6,TRBV9,TGTGCCAGCAGCGTAGGACAAAGCTCCTATAATTCACCCCTCCACTTT,CASSVGQSSYNSPLHF
NA,NA,TRBJ2-7,TRBV19,TGTGCCAGTAGTATTCGTACATCCTACGAGCAGTACTTC,CASSIRTSYEQYF
NA,TRBD1,TRBJ2-7,TRBV7-6,TGTGCCAGCAGCCTACAGGGGGTGTACGAGCAGTACTTC,CASSLQGVYEQYF
few,TRBD2,TRBJ2-7,TRBV5-1,TGCGCCAGCAGCTTGGCCGGGGGGACCCGGGAGCAGTACTTC,CASSLAGGTREQYF
NA,TRBD2,TRBJ2-1,TRBV18,TGTGCCAGCTCACCTGCGCGGGAGTCAATCGGGGGTGAGCAGTTCTTC,CASSPARESIGGEQFF
NA,TRBD2,TRBJ2-5,TRBV4-2,TGTGCCAGCAGAACCAGCGTACTAGCGGACCAAGAGACCCAGTACTTC,CASRTSVLADQETQYF
few,TRBD1,TRBJ1-1,TRBV5-1,TGCGCCAGCAGCTTGACAGGGGTGAACACTGAAGCTTTCTTT,CASSLTGVNTEAFF
NA,NA,TRBJ2-3,TRBV7-2,TGTGCCAGCAGTAGAGACAGCCGTAGCACAGATACGCAGTATTTT,CASSRDSRSTDTQYF
once,TRBD1,TRBJ1-4,TRBV30,TGTGCCTGGAGTCGGGACAGGGGGAATGAAAAACTGTTTTTT,CAWSRDRGNEKLFF
NA,NA,TRBJ2-7,TRBV18,TGTGCCAGCTCACCACCACTTGCCTACGAGCAGTACTTC,CASSPPLAYEQYF
NA,NA,TRBJ1-1,TRBV5-8,TGTGCCAGCAGTCTGCGGGGTATAAAAGCTTTCTTT,CASSLRGIKAFF
few,NA,TRBJ2-1,TRBV9,TGTGCCAGCAGCCCACAGTGGGGACAAAGCAATGAGCAGTTCTTC,CASSPQWGQSNEQFF
NA,TRBD2,TRBJ2-7,TRBV5-5,TGTGCCAGCAGCTTGGGACCCCTTGCGGGAGGCCTGAGCTCCTACGAGCAGTACTTC,CASSLGPLAGGLSSYEQYF
NA,NA,TRBJ1-1,TRBV4-1,TGCGCCAGCAGCCACCCCTCACGGGGATTTGAAGCTTTCTTT,CASSHPSRGFEAFF
NA,NA,TRBJ1-4,TRBV15,TGTGCCACCAGCAGAGAGGCCCGTAATGAAAAACTGTTTTTT,CATSREARNEKLFF
NA,TRBD2,TRBJ2-3,TRBV27,TGTGCCAGCACCGGCCGGGTCAGCGGGAGATCGGGAGATACGCAGTATTTT,CASTGRVSGRSGDTQYF
few,TRBD2,TRBJ2-3,TRBV4-3,TGCGCCAGCAGCCCTACTAGCGGGGTGGCAGATACGCAGTATTTT,CASSPTSGVADTQYF
few,TRBD1,TRBJ1-1,TRBV7-7,TGTGCCAGCAGCTTAGGCCCCGGACAGGAGAGAAACACTGAAGCTTTCTTT,CASSLGPGQERNTEAFF
once,TRBD2,TRBJ2-3,TRBV19,TGTGCCAGTAGTCTTGCGGGAGGGCCAGATACGCAGTATTTT,CASSLAGGPDTQYF
NA,NA,TRBJ1-2,TRBV29-1,TGCAGCGTTGGTCACAGTACCTATGGTGGCTACACCTTC,CSVGHSTYGGYTF
NA,NA,TRBJ1-5,TRBV28,TGTGCCAGCAGCCCTACACAGAGCCCCCAGCATTTT,CASSPTQSPQHF
NA,TRBD2,TRBJ2-7,TRBV11-2,TGTGCCAGCAGCTCAGGGGGACTAGCGGGGGGATTTACCTACGAGCAGTACTTC,CASSSGGLAGGFTYEQYF
NA,TRBD1,TRBJ1-2,TRBV6-1,TGTGCCAGCAGGGTACAGGGGAATAACTATGGCTACACCTTC,CASRVQGNNYGYTF
NA,NA,TRBJ1-1,TRBV11-2,TGTGCCAGCAGCTCTGTCAGGTCTTCTGAAGCTTTCTTT,CASSSVRSSEAFF
NA,NA,TRBJ2-5,TRBV10-3,TGTGCCATCAGTGCGGACCCTACAGGGGAGACCCAGTACTTC,CAISADPTGETQYF
NA,NA,TRBJ2-3,TRBV7-2,TGTGCCAGCAGCAAGGGGCTTAGCACAGATACGCAGTATTTT,CASSKGLSTDTQYF
NA,TRBD2,TRBJ2-3,TRBV5-1,TGCGCCAGCAGCGCTATAGCGGGAGGGGCAGATACGCAGTATTTT,CASSAIAGGADTQYF
NA,TRBD2,TRBJ2-3,TRBV9,TGTGCCAGCAGCGCTAGCGGATCTAGCACAGATACGCAGTATTTT,CASSASGSSTDTQYF
NA,TRBD2,TRBJ2-1,TRBV9,TGTGCCAGCAGCACCCCGGGGGGTAACAATGAGCAGTTCTTC,CASSTPGGNNEQFF
NA,TRBD1,TRBJ1-2,TRBV6-4,TGTGCCAGCAGTCCGACCGGGACAGGGGGGTCTGGCTACACCTTC,CASSPTGTGGSGYTF
once,TRBD1,TRBJ2-6,TRBV19,TGTGCCAGTAGTGCACGTCCGGGACAGCTAAGCTCTGGGGCCAACGTCCTGACTTTC,CASSARPGQLSSGANVLTF
few,NA,TRBJ1-2,TRBV28,TGTGCCAGCAGCTGGGGGGTCTATGGCTACACCTTC,CASSWGVYGYTF
few,NA,TRBJ1-5,TRBV2,TGTGCCAGCAGTGGGGGGGATCAGCCCCAGCATTTT,CASSGGDQPQHF
NA,TRBD2,TRBJ2-1,TRBV5-1,TGCGCCAGCAGCCTCCCGGGTAGCGGGGGGTACAATGAGCAGTTCTTC,CASSLPGSGGYNEQFF
NA,NA,TRBJ1-2,TRBV4-1,TGCGCCAGCAGCCAAGGCAGGGGTCCGTTCTATGGCTACACCTTC,CASSQGRGPFYGYTF
NA,TRBD1,TRBJ1-6,TRBV5-1,TGCGCCAGCAGAGTAGGGACAGGGAATTCACCCCTCCACTTT,CASRVGTGNSPLHF
NA,TRBD1,TRBJ2-2,TRBV18,TGTGCCAGCTCACCCGAGACAGGGATAATGAACACCGGGGAGCTGTTTTTT,CASSPETGIMNTGELFF
NA,NA,TRBJ2-2,TRBV2,TGTGCCAGCAGGATTGGAGCGGACACCGGGGAGCTGTTTTTT,CASRIGADTGELFF
NA,NA,TRBJ1-2,TRBV7-2,TGTGCCAGCAGCAGTGGGGCGCCCTATGGCTACACCTTC,CASSSGAPYGYTF
NA,TRBD1,TRBJ1-2,TRBV7-9,TGTGCCAGCAGCCTAGGACAGGCAAACTATGGCTACACCTTC,CASSLGQANYGYTF
NA,NA,TRBJ2-2,TRBV19,TGTGCCAGTAGTATGGTAGGGGCGGACACCGGGGAGCTGTTTTTT,CASSMVGADTGELFF
NA,NA,TRBJ2-1,TRBV6-5,TGTGCCAGCAGTTACTCGATCAGTTTTTCCTACAATGAGCAGTTCTTC,CASSYSISFSYNEQFF
NA,NA,TRBJ1-2,TRBV28,TGTGCCAGCAGTTCCGGTCGTGGCTACACCTTC,CASSSGRGYTF